Listed below are T cell receptor beta chains from one sample, sequenced in a study of blood T cell repertoires in COVID-19. Sequencing used immunoSEQ multiplex PCR; TCRdb keeps in-frame clones, though not all of them. The sample holds approximately 120,000 clones; 85% to 90% are singletons and the top ten take 6.5% to 9%. The sample was peripheral blood. The receptor source for this set is a middle-aged man with acute or convalescent COVID-19. Both conserved end residues are part of each CDR3. D genes are given only for firm matches. Where a row states a size, it is once, few, many or the class of an expanded clone; other rows omit it.

CDR3: CASSERGGWGAYNEQFF
DNA: TGCGCCAGCAGTGAGAGGGGGGGGTGGGGAGCCTACAATGAGCAGTTCTTC
V: TRBV10-2
J: TRBJ2-1
D: .
size: .

CDR3: CATSSFLNYGYTF
DNA: TGTGCCACCAGTTCTTTCCTTAACTATGGCTACACCTTC
V: TRBV24-1
J: TRBJ1-2
D: .
size: once

CDR3: CASSPLTSGTTDTQYF
DNA: TGTGCCAGCTCACCTCTGACTAGCGGGACCACAGATACGCAGTATTTT
V: TRBV18
J: TRBJ2-3
D: TRBD2
size: once

CDR3: CARAGSNQPQHF
DNA: TGTGCCAGAGCGGGAAGCAATCAGCCCCAGCATTTT
V: TRBV5-3
J: TRBJ1-5
D: .
size: .

CDR3: CASSLEAGSTGELFF
DNA: TGCGCCAGCAGCTTGGAGGCGGGGAGCACCGGGGAGCTGTTTTTT
V: TRBV5-1
J: TRBJ2-2
D: .
size: once

CDR3: CASSRVSYGYTF
DNA: TGCGCCAGCAGCAGGGTGTCCTATGGCTACACCTTC
V: TRBV10-2
J: TRBJ1-2
D: .
size: .

CDR3: CASSPRLPQGRTGNTIYF
DNA: TGTGCCAGCAGCCCCCGCCTTCCGCAGGGAAGGACTGGAAACACCATATATTTT
V: TRBV4-2
J: TRBJ1-3
D: .
size: few

CDR3: CASSPRLAGGTDTQYF
DNA: TGTGCCAGCAGCCCGCGACTAGCGGGAGGCACAGATACGCAGTATTTT
V: TRBV5-5
J: TRBJ2-3
D: TRBD2
size: .

CDR3: CASSMQQGARYNEQFF
DNA: TGTGCCAGTAGTATGCAACAGGGGGCGAGATACAATGAGCAGTTCTTC
V: TRBV19
J: TRBJ2-1
D: TRBD1
size: .

CDR3: CASSLGLANEQFF
DNA: TGTGCCAGCAGCTTGGGACTAGCCAATGAGCAGTTCTTC
V: TRBV5-4
J: TRBJ2-1
D: TRBD2
size: .

CDR3: CASSLDRDTEAFF
DNA: TGCGCCAGCAGCCTCGACAGGGACACTGAAGCTTTCTTT
V: TRBV5-1
J: TRBJ1-1
D: TRBD1
size: .

CDR3: CSVPHRLGGQNTEAFF
DNA: TGCAGCGTTCCCCACCGCCTGGGAGGGCAGAACACTGAAGCTTTCTTT
V: TRBV29-1
J: TRBJ1-1
D: .
size: .

CDR3: CASSVSNTEAFF
DNA: TGTGCCAGCAGCGTATCTAACACTGAAGCTTTCTTT
V: TRBV9
J: TRBJ1-1
D: .
size: .

CDR3: CATSDPGWNSNNEQFF
DNA: TGTGCCACCAGTGACCCTGGGTGGAACAGTAACAATGAGCAGTTCTTC
V: TRBV24-1
J: TRBJ2-1
D: .
size: .

CDR3: CASSYLGPGNYGYTF
DNA: TGTGCCAGCAGTTATTTGGGGCCTGGGAACTATGGCTACACCTTC
V: TRBV6-6
J: TRBJ1-2
D: .
size: .

CDR3: CASSSLAGSTGELFF
DNA: TGTGCCAGCAGCTCACTAGCGGGAAGCACCGGGGAGCTGTTTTTT
V: TRBV5-4
J: TRBJ2-2
D: TRBD2
size: .

CDR3: CSAGQGLNSPLHF
DNA: TGCAGCGCTGGACAGGGACTTAATTCACCCCTCCACTTT
V: TRBV29-1
J: TRBJ1-6
D: TRBD1
size: .

CDR3: CASSPEVSTDTQYF
DNA: TGCGCCAGCAGCCCCGAGGTGAGCACAGATACGCAGTATTTT
V: TRBV4-1
J: TRBJ2-3
D: .
size: once

CDR3: CASSFGVGQETQYF
DNA: TGTGCCAGCAGCTTCGGGGTGGGACAAGAGACCCAGTACTTC
V: TRBV7-9
J: TRBJ2-5
D: .
size: .

CDR3: CASTNRGQGWETQYF
DNA: TGTGCCAGCACCAATAGAGGACAGGGTTGGGAGACCCAGTACTTC
V: TRBV11-3
J: TRBJ2-5
D: TRBD1
size: .

CDR3: CASSLGQVLNF
DNA: TGTGCCAGCAGTTTGGGACAGGTCCTAAACTTC
V: TRBV6-6
J: TRBJ2-7
D: TRBD1
size: .

CDR3: CAISDSRLAGEQYF
DNA: TGTGCCATCAGTGACTCACGGCTAGCGGGCGAGCAGTACTTC
V: TRBV10-3
J: TRBJ2-7
D: TRBD2
size: .

CDR3: CASSLVGTPSSYEQYF
DNA: TGTGCCAGCAGCCTCGTCGGGACACCGTCGTCCTACGAGCAGTACTTC
V: TRBV21-1
J: TRBJ2-7
D: .
size: .

CDR3: CASSQDLLGNEQFF
DNA: TGCGCCAGCAGCCAAGACCTACTAGGAAATGAGCAGTTCTTC
V: TRBV4-1
J: TRBJ2-1
D: .
size: .

CDR3: CASSAFGSNTEAFF
DNA: TGTGCCAGCTCCGCCTTCGGGTCGAACACTGAAGCTTTCTTT
V: TRBV18
J: TRBJ1-1
D: .
size: .

CDR3: CASSPGTLHEQYF
DNA: TGTGCCAGCAGCCCCGGGACATTACACGAGCAGTACTTC
V: TRBV27
J: TRBJ2-7
D: .
size: .

CDR3: CASSSRAGESGELFF
DNA: TGTGCCAGCAGCTCCAGAGCGGGAGAGTCCGGGGAGCTGTTTTTT
V: TRBV11-3
J: TRBJ2-2
D: TRBD2
size: .

CDR3: CASSLKQETSGNTIYF
DNA: TGTGCCAGCAGCTTGAAACAGGAGACCTCTGGAAACACCATATATTTT
V: TRBV5-5
J: TRBJ1-3
D: .
size: .

CDR3: CASSYSTREFGYEQYF
DNA: TGTGCCAGCAGTTACTCGACTAGGGAGTTTGGTTACGAGCAGTACTTC
V: TRBV6-5
J: TRBJ2-7
D: .
size: .

CDR3: CASSQGTGRETQYF
DNA: TGCGCCAGCAGCCAAGGGACAGGGCGGGAGACCCAGTACTTC
V: TRBV4-3
J: TRBJ2-5
D: TRBD1
size: .

CDR3: CASSWREGTYNEQFF
DNA: TGTGCCAGCTCTTGGCGGGAGGGCACCTACAATGAGCAGTTCTTC
V: TRBV18
J: TRBJ2-1
D: TRBD2
size: .

CDR3: CASSLNGENYGYTF
DNA: TGTGCCAGCAGTTTAAATGGGGAGAACTATGGCTACACCTTC
V: TRBV27
J: TRBJ1-2
D: .
size: .

CDR3: CAWSGGLSGRADTGELFF
DNA: TGTGCCTGGAGTGGGGGTCTTAGCGGGAGGGCCGACACCGGGGAGCTGTTTTTT
V: TRBV30
J: TRBJ2-2
D: TRBD2
size: .

CDR3: CASSPYSIGGGAGGYTF
DNA: TGTGCCAGCAGCCCATATTCGATCGGGGGGGGCGCTGGTGGCTACACCTTC
V: TRBV3-1/TRBV3-2
J: TRBJ1-2
D: .
size: .

CDR3: CASSLLASEQYF
DNA: TGCGCCAGCAGCTTACTAGCGAGCGAGCAGTACTTC
V: TRBV5-1
J: TRBJ2-7
D: TRBD2
size: .

CDR3: CASKDSTNTEAFF
DNA: TGCGCCAGTAAGGACAGTACGAACACTGAAGCTTTCTTT
V: TRBV5-1
J: TRBJ1-1
D: .
size: many

CDR3: CASSETGTSVYEQYF
DNA: TGTGCCAGTAGTGAGACCGGGACTAGCGTTTACGAGCAGTACTTC
V: TRBV19
J: TRBJ2-7
D: TRBD2
size: .